The source of this TCR beta chain is a study of tumor and adjacent non-tumor tissue in lung cancer. At the level of the study: The patients, about nine men and about five women, were roughly 31 to 85 with stage I to III disease. Overall study results and limits: Patients with more diverse tumor TCRs had worse survival. Significantly higher TCR diversity was found in tumor than normal lung.

A modified ARM-PCR protocol with three rounds of nested PCR amplified TCRbeta. TCRdb processed the multiplex PCR reads anew with MiXCR; each CDR3 protein has one entry. The sample carries roughly 120,000 distinct CDR3 sequences, 75% to 90% recorded once. On this clonotype: What it recognizes is unknown.

The template was RNA from unsorted bulk tissue. The CDR3 is 13 residues long. CDR1 and CDR2 from the germline V gene are MNHEY and SMNVEV (reference sequence). Trimming shortened V by 7 bases and J by 7 bases, and 16 bases separated the two germline ends. This clonotype was sampled from a man aged 70-80 years with non-small cell lung cancer. The sequenced sample was lung tumor tissue. J is TRBJ1-1 and V is TRBV27; no clear D. CDR3 bases: TGTGCCAGCACCACTATTCCGTCTGGTGAAGCTTTCTTT. It specifies CASTTIPSGEAFF.